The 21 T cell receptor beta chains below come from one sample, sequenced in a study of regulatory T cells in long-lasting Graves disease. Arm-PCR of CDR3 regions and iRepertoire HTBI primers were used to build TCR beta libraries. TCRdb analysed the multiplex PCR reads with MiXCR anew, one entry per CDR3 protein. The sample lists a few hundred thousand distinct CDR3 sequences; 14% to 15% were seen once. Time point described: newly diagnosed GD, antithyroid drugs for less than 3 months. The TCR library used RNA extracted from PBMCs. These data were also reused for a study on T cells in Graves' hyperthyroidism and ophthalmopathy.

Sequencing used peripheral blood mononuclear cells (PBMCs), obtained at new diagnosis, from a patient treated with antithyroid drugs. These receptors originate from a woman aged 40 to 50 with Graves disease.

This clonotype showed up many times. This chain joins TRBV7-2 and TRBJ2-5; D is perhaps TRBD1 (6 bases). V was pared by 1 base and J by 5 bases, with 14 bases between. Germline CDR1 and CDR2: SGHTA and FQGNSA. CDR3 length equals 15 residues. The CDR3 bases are TGTGCCAGCAGCTTAGGAACAGGGCGTAGGGAGACCCAGTACTTC. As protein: CASSLGTGRRETQYF.

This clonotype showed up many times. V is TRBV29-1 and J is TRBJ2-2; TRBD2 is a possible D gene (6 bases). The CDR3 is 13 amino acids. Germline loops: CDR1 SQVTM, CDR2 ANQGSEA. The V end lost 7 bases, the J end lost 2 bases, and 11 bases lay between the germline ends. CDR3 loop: CSAGLRNTGELFF. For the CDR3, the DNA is TGCAGCGCGGGACTTCGAAACACCGGGGAGCTGTTTTTT.

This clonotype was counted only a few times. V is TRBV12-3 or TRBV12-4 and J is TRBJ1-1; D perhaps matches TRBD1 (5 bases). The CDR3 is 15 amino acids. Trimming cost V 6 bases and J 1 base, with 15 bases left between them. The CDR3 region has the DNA TGTGCCAGCAGGTCCCCGGGGCAGAGGAACACTGAAGCTTTCTTT. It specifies CASRSPGQRNTEAFF.

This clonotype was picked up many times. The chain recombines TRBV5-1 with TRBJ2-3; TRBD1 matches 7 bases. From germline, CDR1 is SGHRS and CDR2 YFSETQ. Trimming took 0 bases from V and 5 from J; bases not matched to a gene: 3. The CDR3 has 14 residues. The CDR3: CASSLVGGVDTQYF. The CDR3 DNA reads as TGCGCCAGCAGCTTGGTAGGGGGCGTAGATACGCAGTATTTT.

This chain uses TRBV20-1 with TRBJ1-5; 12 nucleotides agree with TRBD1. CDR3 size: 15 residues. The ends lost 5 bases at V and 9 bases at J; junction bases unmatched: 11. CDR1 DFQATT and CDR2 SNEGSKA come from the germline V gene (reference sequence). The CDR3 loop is CSALRDRGQGLPQHF. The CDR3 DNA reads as TGCAGTGCTTTACGGGACAGGGGGCAGGGTTTGCCCCAGCATTTT.

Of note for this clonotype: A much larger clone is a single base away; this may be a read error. The CDR3 loop reads CSAKEAGPESEQLF. CDR3 DNA: TGCAGTGCTAAAGAAGCGGGGCCTGAATCTGAGCAGCTCTTC. The V and J genes are TRBV20-1 and TRBJ2-1, with TRBD2 matching 7 bases. Per the germline V gene, CDR1 is DFQATT and CDR2 is SNEGSKA (reference sequence). This CDR3 is built from 14 residues.

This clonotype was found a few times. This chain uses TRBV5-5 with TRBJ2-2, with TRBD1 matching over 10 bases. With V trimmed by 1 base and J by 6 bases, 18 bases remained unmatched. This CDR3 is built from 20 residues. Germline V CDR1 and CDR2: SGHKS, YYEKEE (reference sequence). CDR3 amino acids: CASSLISGHPGQGRSGELFF. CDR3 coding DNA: TGTGCCAGCAGCTTGATTTCTGGACACCCGGGACAGGGGAGGTCCGGGGAGCTGTTTTTT.

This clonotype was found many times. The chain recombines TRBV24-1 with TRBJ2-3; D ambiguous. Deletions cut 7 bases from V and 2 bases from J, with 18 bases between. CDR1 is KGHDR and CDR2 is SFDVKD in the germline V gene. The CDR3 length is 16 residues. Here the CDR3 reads CATSAGNGEITDTQYF. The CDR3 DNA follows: TGTGCCACCAGCGCTGGGAATGGAGAAATCACAGATACGCAGTATTTT.

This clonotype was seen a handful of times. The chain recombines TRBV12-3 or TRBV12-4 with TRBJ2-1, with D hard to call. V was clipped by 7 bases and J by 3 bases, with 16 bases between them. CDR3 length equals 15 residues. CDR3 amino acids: CASNPGPRVYNEQFF. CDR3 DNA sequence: TGTGCCAGCAATCCCGGCCCCAGAGTCTACAATGAGCAGTTCTTC.

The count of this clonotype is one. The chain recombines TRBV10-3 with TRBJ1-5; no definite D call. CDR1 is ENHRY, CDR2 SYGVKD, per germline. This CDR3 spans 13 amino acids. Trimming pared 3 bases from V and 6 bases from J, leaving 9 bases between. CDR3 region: CAISDQNVQPQHF. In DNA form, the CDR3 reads TGTGCCATCAGTGACCAGAATGTTCAGCCCCAGCATTTT.

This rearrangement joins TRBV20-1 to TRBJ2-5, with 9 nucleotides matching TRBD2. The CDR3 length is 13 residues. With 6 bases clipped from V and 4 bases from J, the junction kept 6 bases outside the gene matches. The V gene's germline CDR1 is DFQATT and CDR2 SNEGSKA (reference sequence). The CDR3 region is CSAASGNRETQYF. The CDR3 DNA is TGCAGTGCCGCTAGCGGGAATCGAGAGACCCAGTACTTC.

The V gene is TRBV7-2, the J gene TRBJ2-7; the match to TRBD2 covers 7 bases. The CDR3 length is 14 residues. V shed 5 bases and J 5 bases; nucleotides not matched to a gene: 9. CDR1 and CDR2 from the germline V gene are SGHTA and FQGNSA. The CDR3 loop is CASSPTSILHEQYF. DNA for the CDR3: TGTGCCAGCAGCCCGACTAGCATCCTCCACGAGCAGTACTTC.

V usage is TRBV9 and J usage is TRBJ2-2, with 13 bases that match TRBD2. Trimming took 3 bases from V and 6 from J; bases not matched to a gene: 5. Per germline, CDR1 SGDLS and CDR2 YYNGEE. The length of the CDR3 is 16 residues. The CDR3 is CASSAGLAGVAGELFF. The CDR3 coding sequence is TGTGCCAGCAGCGCTGGACTAGCGGGAGTGGCCGGGGAGCTGTTTTTT.

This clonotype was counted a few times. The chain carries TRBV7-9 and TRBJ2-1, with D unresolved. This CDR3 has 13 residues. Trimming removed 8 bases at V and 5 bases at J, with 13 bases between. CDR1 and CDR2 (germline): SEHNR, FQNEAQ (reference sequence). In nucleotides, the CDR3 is TGTGCCAGCCGCCTAGGACCTGACAATGAGCAGTTCTTC. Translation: CASRLGPDNEQFF.

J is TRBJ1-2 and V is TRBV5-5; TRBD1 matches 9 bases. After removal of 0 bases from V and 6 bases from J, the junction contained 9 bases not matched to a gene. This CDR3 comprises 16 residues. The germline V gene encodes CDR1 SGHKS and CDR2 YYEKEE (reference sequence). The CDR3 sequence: CASSLETGGFKDGYTF. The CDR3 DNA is TGTGCCAGCAGCTTGGAGACAGGGGGGTTTAAAGATGGCTACACCTTC. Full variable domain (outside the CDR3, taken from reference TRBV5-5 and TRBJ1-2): DAGVTQSPTHLIKTRGQQVTLRCSPISGHKSVSWYQQVLGQGPQFIFQYYEKEERGRGNFPDRFSARQFPNYSSELNVNALLLGDSALYLCASSLETGGFKDGYTFGSGTRLTVV.

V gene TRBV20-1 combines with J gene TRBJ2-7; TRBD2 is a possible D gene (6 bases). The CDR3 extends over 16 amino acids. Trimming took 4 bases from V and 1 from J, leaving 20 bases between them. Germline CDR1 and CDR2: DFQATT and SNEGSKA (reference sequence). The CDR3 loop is CSATVFGTPDSYEQYF. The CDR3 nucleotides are TGCAGTGCTACAGTATTCGGGACTCCCGATTCCTACGAGCAGTACTTC.

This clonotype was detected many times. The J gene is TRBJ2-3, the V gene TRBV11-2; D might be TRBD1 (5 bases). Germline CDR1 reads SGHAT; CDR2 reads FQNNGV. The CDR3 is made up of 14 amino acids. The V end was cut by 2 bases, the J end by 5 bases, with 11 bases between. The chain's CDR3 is CASSLQGIGDTQYF. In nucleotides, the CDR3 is TGTGCCAGCAGCTTACAGGGAATCGGAGATACGCAGTATTTT. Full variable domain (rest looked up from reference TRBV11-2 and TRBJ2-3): EAGVAQSPRYKIIEKRQSVAFWCNPISGHATLYWYQQILGQGPKLLIQFQNNGVVDDSQLPKDRFSAERLKGVDSTLKIQPAKLEDSAVYLCASSLQGIGDTQYFGPGTRLTVL.

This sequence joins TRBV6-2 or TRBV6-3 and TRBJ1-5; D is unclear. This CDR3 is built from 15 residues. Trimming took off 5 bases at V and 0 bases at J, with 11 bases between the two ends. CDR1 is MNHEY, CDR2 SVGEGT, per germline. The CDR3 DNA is TGTGCCAGCAGTGAACCGGGGTATAGCAATCAGCCCCAGCATTTT. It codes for CASSEPGYSNQPQHF.

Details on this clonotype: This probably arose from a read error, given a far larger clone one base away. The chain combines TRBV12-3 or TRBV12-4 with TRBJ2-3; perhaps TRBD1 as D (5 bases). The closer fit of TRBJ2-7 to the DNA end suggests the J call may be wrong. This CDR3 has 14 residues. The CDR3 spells CASSPTNRIHEQYF. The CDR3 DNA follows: TGTGCCAGCAGTCCCACGAACAGGATCCACGAGCAGTACTTC.

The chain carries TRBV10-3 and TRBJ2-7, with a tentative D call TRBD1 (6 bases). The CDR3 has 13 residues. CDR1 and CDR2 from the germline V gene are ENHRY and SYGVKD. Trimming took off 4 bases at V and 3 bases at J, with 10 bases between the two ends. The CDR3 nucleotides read TGTGCCATCAGTGCAGGGGTTGACTACGAGCAGTACTTC. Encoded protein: CAISAGVDYEQYF.

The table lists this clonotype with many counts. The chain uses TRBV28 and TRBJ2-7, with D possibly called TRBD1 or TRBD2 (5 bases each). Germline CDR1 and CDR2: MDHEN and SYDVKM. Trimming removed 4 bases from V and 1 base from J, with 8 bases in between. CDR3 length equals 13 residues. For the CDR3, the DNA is TGTGCCAGCAGTTGGGACGGTTCCTACGAGCAGTACTTC. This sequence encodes CASSWDGSYEQYF. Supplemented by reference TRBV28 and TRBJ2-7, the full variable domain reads DVKVTQSSRYLVKRTGEKVFLECVQDMDHENMFWYRQDPGLGLRLIYFSYDVKMKEKGDIPEGYSVSREKKERFSLILESASTNQTSMYLCASSWDGSYEQYFGPGTRLTVT.